A selection of T cell receptor beta chains follows, all from one sample in a study of control samples from healthy donors and cancer patients. Assay used: immunoSEQ multiplex PCR; TCRdb lists only in-frame clones, some missing. The repertoire holds 100,000 to 150,000 clones, with about 87% as singletons. Specimen: blood. Every receptor here comes from a man aged 25-45 years in good health. Both conserved end residues are part of each CDR3. The order of the fields is V gene, D gene, clone size, J gene, CDR3 protein, CDR3 DNA. A D gene is named only where the DNA matches it firmly. Size is stated for part of the rows, as once, few or many counts, or as a class when the clone is expanded.

>TRBV25-1|-|-|TRBJ1-1
CASSDRGTEAFF
TGTGCCAGCAGTGACCGGGGCACTGAAGCTTTCTTT
>TRBV4-2|-|-|TRBJ1-5
CASSQEGGRGNQPQHF
TGTGCCAGCAGCCAAGAAGGGGGTAGGGGCAATCAGCCCCAGCATTTT
>TRBV10-3|-|-|TRBJ1-5
CAISEAGGGQPQHF
TGTGCCATCAGTGAGGCGGGGGGGGGTCAGCCCCAGCATTTT
>TRBV20-1|-|-|TRBJ2-6
CSASAGQSNPGANVLTF
TGCAGTGCTAGTGCTGGACAGAGCAATCCTGGGGCCAACGTCCTGACTTTC
>TRBV12-5|TRBD1|-|TRBJ1-6
CASGRQGNYNSPLHF
TGTGCTAGTGGAAGACAGGGGAATTATAATTCACCCCTCCACTTT
>TRBV18|TRBD1|-|TRBJ1-5
CASSRAGTGGNQPQHF
TGTGCCAGCTCACGAGCCGGGACAGGGGGTAATCAGCCCCAGCATTTT
>TRBV29-1|TRBD1|-|TRBJ1-1
CSVGNRGLVNTEAFF
TGCAGCGTTGGGAACAGGGGGCTAGTCAACACTGAAGCTTTCTTT
>TRBV7-8|-|-|TRBJ1-2
CASSPPGKEGDYGYTF
TGTGCCAGCAGCCCTCCGGGCAAGGAAGGCGACTATGGCTACACCTTC
>TRBV29-1|TRBD1|once|TRBJ2-5
CSARGQEGAETQYF
TGCAGCGCCCGGGGACAGGAGGGGGCCGAGACCCAGTACTTC
>TRBV6-5|-|once|TRBJ1-2
CASTRGANGYTF
TGTGCCAGTACGAGGGGGGCTAATGGCTACACCTTC
>TRBV4-1|-|-|TRBJ2-1
CASSQDRGLTSRGEQFF
TGCGCCAGCAGCCAAGATCGGGGGCTTACCTCAAGAGGGGAGCAGTTCTTC
>TRBV5-8|-|-|TRBJ2-2
CASSLAVGNTGELFF
TGTGCCAGCAGCTTGGCGGTAGGGAACACCGGGGAGCTGTTTTTT